The clone carrying this T cell receptor beta chain was seen at least ten times. Its antigen is as yet unknown. Amplified regions were TCR beta CDR3 sequences from RNA transcripts. TCR CDR3 underwent first-round RT-PCR with the HTBI primer set. TCRdb ran MiXCR on the multiplex PCR reads and lists one entry per CDR3 protein. Here the sample spans some 360,000 distinct CDR3 sequences, 11% to 15% being singletons. The entry originates in a study of T cells in Graves' hyperthyroidism and ophthalmopathy. Patients counted as stable if ophthalmopathy did not develop within 18 months. For the diagnoses, clinical symptoms, serum thyroxine and TRAb, thyroid ultrasound and orbital computed tomography were used. V dropped 2 bases and J dropped 5 bases, with 7 bases sitting between them. CDR1 is MDHEN, CDR2 SYDVKM, per germline. This CDR3 spans 13 amino acids. The study's findings and limits: The blood repertoire included most of the expanded thyroid clonotypes above 0.001.

The sequence derives from a woman aged 60 to 75 with Graves' hyperthyroidism. The V and J genes are TRBV28 and TRBJ2-1; no clear D. The sample comprised blood. CDR3: CASSLRINNEQFF. The CDR3 DNA is TGTGCCAGCAGTTTAAGGATTAACAATGAGCAGTTCTTC.